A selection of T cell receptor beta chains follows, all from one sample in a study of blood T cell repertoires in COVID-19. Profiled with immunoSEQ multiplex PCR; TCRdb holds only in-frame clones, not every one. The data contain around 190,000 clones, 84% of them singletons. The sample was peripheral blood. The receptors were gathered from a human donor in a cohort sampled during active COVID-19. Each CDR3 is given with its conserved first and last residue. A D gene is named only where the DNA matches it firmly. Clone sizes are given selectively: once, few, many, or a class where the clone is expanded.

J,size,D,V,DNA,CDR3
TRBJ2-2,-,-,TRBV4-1,TGCGCCAGCAGCCGGGGACTTACGAACACCGGGGAGCTGTTTTTT,CASSRGLTNTGELFF
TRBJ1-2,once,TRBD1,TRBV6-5,TGTGCCAGCGATAGACAGGGGGCTCATGGCTACACCTTC,CASDRQGAHGYTF
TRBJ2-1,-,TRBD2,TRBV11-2,TGTGCCAGCAGCCCCAAGGGACTAGCGGGAGTAGGCGAGCAGTTCTTC,CASSPKGLAGVGEQFF
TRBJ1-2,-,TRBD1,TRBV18,TGTGCCAGCTCACGGACAGGGGCCCTCGGGTATGGCTACACCTTC,CASSRTGALGYGYTF
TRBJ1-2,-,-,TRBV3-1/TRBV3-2,TGTGCCAGCAGCCAAGTAAATGTATTGCCTAGCTACACCTTC,CASSQVNVLPSYTF
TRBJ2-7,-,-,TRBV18,TGTGCCAGCTCACGATTTCAGGACGAGCAGTACTTC,CASSRFQDEQYF
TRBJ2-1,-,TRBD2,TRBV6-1,TGTGCCAGCAGTGAAGCGGGGACTAGCGGGATTAGGACTGAGCAGTTCTTC,CASSEAGTSGIRTEQFF
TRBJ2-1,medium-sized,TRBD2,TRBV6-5,TGTGCCAGCAGTCCCGGGACTAGCGTTCGGAATGAGCAGTTCTTC,CASSPGTSVRNEQFF
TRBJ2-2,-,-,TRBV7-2,TGTGCCAGCAGCCCGCGACAGGAAAACACCGGGGAGCTGTTTTTT,CASSPRQENTGELFF
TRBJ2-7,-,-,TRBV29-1,TGCAGCGTTGAAGATAGAGGCAGGGGAACCTACGAGCAGTACTTC,CSVEDRGRGTYEQYF
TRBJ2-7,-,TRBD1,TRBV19,TGTGCCAGTAGTCCCGGACAGGGGGCCGTCTACGAGCAGTACTTC,CASSPGQGAVYEQYF
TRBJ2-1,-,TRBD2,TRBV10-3,TGTGCCATCAGTGAGAGGACTAGCGGGAGCTATGAGCAGTTCTTC,CAISERTSGSYEQFF
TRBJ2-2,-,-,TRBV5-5,TGTGCCAGCAGACGACGGTACGACAGAAACACCGGGGAGCTGTTTTTT,CASRRRYDRNTGELFF
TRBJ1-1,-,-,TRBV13,TGTGCCAGCAGCTTAGGCCGGGGAGGGAACACTGAAGCTTTCTTT,CASSLGRGGNTEAFF
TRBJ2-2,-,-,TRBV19,TGTGCCAGTAGTATAGCAGGGAACACCGGGGAGCTGTTTTTT,CASSIAGNTGELFF
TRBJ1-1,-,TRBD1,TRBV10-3,TGTGCCATCAGGGGCCTACAGGGGTCTACTGAAGCTTTCTTT,CAIRGLQGSTEAFF